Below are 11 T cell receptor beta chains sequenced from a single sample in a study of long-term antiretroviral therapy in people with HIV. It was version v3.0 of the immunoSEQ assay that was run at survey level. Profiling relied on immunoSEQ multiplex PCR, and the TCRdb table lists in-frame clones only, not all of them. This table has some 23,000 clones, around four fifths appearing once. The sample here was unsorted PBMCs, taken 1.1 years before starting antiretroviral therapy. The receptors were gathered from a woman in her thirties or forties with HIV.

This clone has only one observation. CDR3 protein: CASSSGLNHEQFF. For the CDR3, the DNA is TGTGCCAGCAGCTCCGGGTTAAACCATGAGCAGTTCTTC. The V and J genes are TRBV27 and TRBJ2-1; D gene unclear. The CDR3 has 13 residues. The V and J ends lost 6 bases and 8 bases respectively, with 14 bases between them. Germline CDR1 is MNHEY and CDR2 is SMNVEV (reference sequence).

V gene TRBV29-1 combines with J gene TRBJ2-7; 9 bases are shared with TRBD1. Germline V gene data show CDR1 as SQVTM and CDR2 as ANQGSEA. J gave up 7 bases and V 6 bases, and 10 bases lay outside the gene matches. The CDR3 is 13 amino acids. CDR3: CSVGTGLVSEQYF. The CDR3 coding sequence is TGCAGCGTGGGGACAGGGTTAGTGAGTGAGCAGTACTTC.

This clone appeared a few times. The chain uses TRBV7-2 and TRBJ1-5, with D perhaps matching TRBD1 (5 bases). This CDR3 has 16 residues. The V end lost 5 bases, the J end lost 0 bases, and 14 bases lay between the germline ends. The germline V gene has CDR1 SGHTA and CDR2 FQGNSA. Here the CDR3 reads CASSPEGPVSNQPQHF. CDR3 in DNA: TGTGCCAGCAGCCCCGAGGGACCTGTTAGCAATCAGCCCCAGCATTTT.

CDR3 loop: CASSTPPGTGDQETQYF. In nucleotides, the CDR3 is TGTGCCAGCAGCACACCCCCCGGGACAGGGGACCAAGAGACCCAGTACTTC. This chain uses TRBV11-2 with TRBJ2-5, with 10 bases fitting TRBD1. The V segment lost 5 bases and the J segment 0 bases; nucleotides outside the gene matches: 9. Germline CDR1 SGHAT, CDR2 FQNNGV. The CDR3 totals 17 residues.

The DNA for the CDR3 is TGTGCCAGCATCCCACCCCCCGGGGCAGGAGGGGAGTACGAGCAGTACTTC. This codes for CASIPPPGAGGEYEQYF. The chain is built from TRBV7-9 and TRBJ2-7; D possibly corresponds to TRBD2 (6 bases). This CDR3 region has 17 residues. V lost 7 bases, J lost 4 bases, and 26 bases lay in between. Germline values: CDR1 SEHNR, CDR2 FQNEAQ (reference sequence).

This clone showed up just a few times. This CDR3 reads CASREGIDGYTF. The CDR3 coding sequence is TGTGCCAGCCGAGAGGGAATTGATGGCTACACCTTC. J is TRBJ1-2 and V is TRBV6-5; D call uncertain. Deletions cut 8 bases from V and 6 bases from J, with 13 bases between. Germline assignment: CDR1 MNHEY and CDR2 SVGAGI. CDR3 size: 12 residues.

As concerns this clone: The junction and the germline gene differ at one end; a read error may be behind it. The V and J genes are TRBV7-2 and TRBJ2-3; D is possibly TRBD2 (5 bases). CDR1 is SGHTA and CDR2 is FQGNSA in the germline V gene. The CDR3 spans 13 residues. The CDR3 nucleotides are TGTGCCAGCTGCTTAGAGCGGCCTAATACGCAGTATTTT. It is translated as CASCLERPNTQYF. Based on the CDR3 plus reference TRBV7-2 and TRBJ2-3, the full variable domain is GAGVSQSPSNKVTEKGKDVELRCDPISGHTALYWYRQSLGQGLEFLIYFQGNSAPDKSGLPSDRFSAERTGGSVSTLTIQRTQQEDSAVYLCASCLERPNTQYFGPGTRLTVL.

For the CDR3, the DNA is TGTGCCAGCAGCTTAAGTCCCATCTACAATGAGCAGTTCTTC. The encoded protein is CASSLSPIYNEQFF. The V and J genes are TRBV11-2 and TRBJ2-1; no clear D gene. V lost 2 bases and J lost 3, with 8 bases in between. The germline V gene encodes CDR1 SGHAT and CDR2 FQNNGV. The CDR3 is made up of 14 amino acids.

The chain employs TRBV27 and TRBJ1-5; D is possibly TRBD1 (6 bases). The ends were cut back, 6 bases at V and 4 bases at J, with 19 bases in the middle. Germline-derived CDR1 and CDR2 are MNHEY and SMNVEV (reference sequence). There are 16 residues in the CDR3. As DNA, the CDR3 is TGTGCCAGCAGAATGGGCCCGGGGGCGGTTAATCAGCCCCAGCATTTT. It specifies CASRMGPGAVNQPQHF.

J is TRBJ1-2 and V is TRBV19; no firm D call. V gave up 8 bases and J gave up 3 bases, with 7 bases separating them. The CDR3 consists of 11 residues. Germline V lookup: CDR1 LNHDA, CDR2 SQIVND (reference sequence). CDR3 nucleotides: TGTGCCAGTCAGGAGGACTATGGCTACACCTTC. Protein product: CASQEDYGYTF.

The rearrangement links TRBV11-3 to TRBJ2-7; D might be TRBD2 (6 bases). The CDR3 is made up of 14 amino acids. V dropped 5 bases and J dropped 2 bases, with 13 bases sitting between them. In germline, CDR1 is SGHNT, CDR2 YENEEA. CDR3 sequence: CASSVPGGAYEQYF. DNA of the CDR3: TGTGCCAGCAGCGTCCCTGGAGGGGCCTACGAGCAGTACTTC.